The rows below give T cell receptor beta chains drawn from one sample of a study of cytomegalovirus exposure and HLA in healthy donors. The protocol was immunoSEQ multiplex PCR, while the TCRdb copy is restricted to in-frame clones and leaves out a portion. The data hold approximately 190,000 clones, with approximately 88% observed a single time. Sequencing was performed on PBMCs. The origin of the receptors is a woman aged 50 to 65 in good health and CMV-seropositive. The CDR3 runs from the conserved cysteine through the conserved F or W. D genes are given only for firm matches. Rows may omit the clone size; those that give it use once, few, many or a size class.

d_gene: TRBD2
j_gene: TRBJ2-3
v_gene: TRBV7-2
abundance: .
CDR3aa: CASSLTPGLAESTDTQYF
CDR3nt: TGTGCCAGCAGCTTAACCCCGGGACTAGCGGAGAGCACAGATACGCAGTATTTT

d_gene: .
j_gene: TRBJ1-2
v_gene: TRBV4-3
abundance: few
CDR3aa: CASSQDNTGFYGYTF
CDR3nt: TGCGCCAGCAGCCAAGATAATACGGGGTTCTATGGCTACACCTTC

d_gene: TRBD2
j_gene: TRBJ2-5
v_gene: TRBV5-4
abundance: .
CDR3aa: CASSLASGGETQYF
CDR3nt: TGTGCCAGCAGCTTAGCTAGCGGGGGAGAGACCCAGTACTTC

d_gene: .
j_gene: TRBJ2-3
v_gene: TRBV7-6
abundance: .
CDR3aa: CASSIEYGGPIVDTQYF
CDR3nt: TGTGCCAGCAGCATAGAGTATGGCGGGCCCATAGTGGATACGCAGTATTTT

d_gene: TRBD1
j_gene: TRBJ1-6
v_gene: TRBV7-9
abundance: once
CDR3aa: CASSLGQGATSPLHF
CDR3nt: TGTGCCAGCAGCTTAGGGCAGGGGGCGACTTCACCCCTCCACTTT

d_gene: TRBD2
j_gene: TRBJ2-7
v_gene: TRBV6-5
abundance: .
CDR3aa: CASSAGTSGYEQYF
CDR3nt: TGTGCCAGCAGTGCCGGGACTAGCGGGTACGAGCAGTACTTC

d_gene: TRBD1
j_gene: TRBJ2-3
v_gene: TRBV5-6
abundance: .
CDR3aa: CASSVDRGGRTDTQYF
CDR3nt: TGTGCCAGCAGCGTGGACAGGGGAGGTCGCACAGATACGCAGTATTTT

d_gene: TRBD1
j_gene: TRBJ1-2
v_gene: TRBV5-6
abundance: once
CDR3aa: CASGSGTGYGYTF
CDR3nt: TGTGCCAGCGGAAGTGGGACAGGCTATGGCTACACCTTC

d_gene: .
j_gene: TRBJ1-1
v_gene: TRBV19
abundance: .
CDR3aa: CATLGRTEAFF
CDR3nt: TGTGCCACCTTGGGGAGGACTGAAGCTTTCTTT

d_gene: TRBD1
j_gene: TRBJ2-7
v_gene: TRBV11-2
abundance: .
CDR3aa: CASSHDRVSYEQYF
CDR3nt: TGTGCCAGCAGTCACGACAGGGTTTCCTACGAGCAGTACTTC